These T cell receptor beta chains were read from a single sample in a study of blood T cell repertoires in COVID-19. Libraries were prepared by immunoSEQ multiplex PCR; TCRdb keeps only in-frame clonotypes and omits some of them. The repertoire holds some 700,000 clones, with around 90% as singletons. The sample was peripheral blood. The receptors stem from a woman younger than 30 with acute or convalescent COVID-19. CDR3s include the opening cysteine and the closing phenylalanine or tryptophan. The D gene is left open where the match is weak. Clone size is stated in some rows and not others, as once, few, many or a class when expanded.

size: few; J: TRBJ1-1; V: TRBV18; D: -; CDR3: CASSPMNTEAFF; DNA: TGTGCCAGCTCACCTATGAACACTGAAGCTTTCTTT
size: -; J: TRBJ1-1; V: TRBV18; D: TRBD1; CDR3: CASSYRDSPNMNTEAFF; DNA: TGTGCCAGCTCATACCGGGACAGTCCTAACATGAACACTGAAGCTTTCTTT
size: -; J: TRBJ1-6; V: TRBV5-1; D: TRBD1; CDR3: CASSFTGGRDSPLHF; DNA: TGCGCCAGCAGCTTCACAGGGGGCCGGGATTCACCCCTCCACTTT
size: once; J: TRBJ2-1; V: TRBV28; D: -; CDR3: CASTGTEGISYNEQFF; DNA: TGTGCCAGTACCGGGACGGAGGGGATCTCCTACAATGAGCAGTTCTTC
size: -; J: TRBJ2-7; V: TRBV11-2; D: -; CDR3: CASSLDPASGSLYEQYF; DNA: TGTGCCAGCAGCTTAGATCCGGCCAGCGGCAGTTTATACGAGCAGTACTTC
size: -; J: TRBJ1-2; V: TRBV18; D: -; CDR3: CASSPPGPNYGYTF; DNA: TGTGCCAGCTCACCCCCAGGGCCTAACTATGGCTACACCTTC
size: -; J: TRBJ1-3; V: TRBV19; D: -; CDR3: CASSIESPVPGGNTIYF; DNA: TGTGCCAGTAGTATAGAGAGCCCAGTCCCCGGGGGAAACACCATATATTTT
size: -; J: TRBJ2-2; V: TRBV2; D: -; CDR3: CASSAEGVDTGELFF; DNA: TGTGCCAGCAGTGCAGAAGGGGTTGACACCGGGGAGCTGTTTTTT
size: -; J: TRBJ2-1; V: TRBV6-5; D: TRBD1; CDR3: CASSYSYRGQYNEQFF; DNA: TGTGCCAGCAGTTACTCGTACAGGGGGCAGTACAATGAGCAGTTCTTC
size: -; J: TRBJ1-6; V: TRBV21-1; D: -; CDR3: CASSKAWAVADF; DNA: TGTGCCAGCAGCAAAGCGTGGGCAGTTGCCGACTTT
size: -; J: TRBJ1-5; V: TRBV12-3/TRBV12-4; D: -; CDR3: CASMKSDQPQHF; DNA: TGTGCCAGCATGAAGTCGGATCAGCCCCAGCATTTT
size: -; J: TRBJ1-5; V: TRBV6-2/TRBV6-3; D: -; CDR3: CASSLGGTLNQPQHF; DNA: TGTGCCAGCAGCCTCGGGGGGACACTTAATCAGCCCCAGCATTTT
size: -; J: TRBJ1-1; V: TRBV30; D: TRBD1; CDR3: CAWTKRQGVWGEAFF; DNA: TGTGCCTGGACCAAAAGGCAGGGGGTATGGGGTGAAGCTTTCTTT
size: -; J: TRBJ2-4; V: TRBV5-4; D: TRBD1; CDR3: CASSLGTGADIQYF; DNA: TGTGCCAGCAGCTTGGGGACAGGGGCGGACATTCAGTACTTC
size: -; J: TRBJ1-1; V: TRBV5-1; D: -; CDR3: CASSPRYTGLNTEAFF; DNA: TGCGCCAGCAGCCCCCGATATACAGGTTTGAACACTGAAGCTTTCTTT
size: -; J: TRBJ2-5; V: TRBV5-1; D: -; CDR3: CASSPETRGTQYF; DNA: TGCGCCAGCAGCCCCGAGACGCGGGGGACCCAGTACTTC
size: -; J: TRBJ1-1; V: TRBV7-8; D: -; CDR3: CASSLRELNTEAFF; DNA: TGTGCCAGCAGCCTCAGGGAACTGAACACTGAAGCTTTCTTT
size: -; J: TRBJ1-2; V: TRBV20-1; D: -; CDR3: CSASLVLLRGYTF; DNA: TGCAGTGCTAGTCTGGTTTTGCTGCGTGGCTACACCTTC
size: -; J: TRBJ2-7; V: TRBV6-8; D: TRBD1; CDR3: CATSVDRAAYEQYF; DNA: TGTGCCACCTCAGTCGACAGGGCGGCCTACGAGCAGTACTTC
size: -; J: TRBJ1-2; V: TRBV21-1; D: -; CDR3: CASSNPPGQGRPTIHGYTF; DNA: TGTGCCAGCAGCAATCCTCCGGGACAGGGACGACCGACCATTCATGGCTACACCTTC
size: -; J: TRBJ1-1; V: TRBV19; D: TRBD1; CDR3: CASTFGQGIRWSTEAFF; DNA: TGTGCCAGTACCTTCGGACAGGGGATCCGATGGAGCACTGAAGCTTTCTTT
size: once; J: TRBJ2-1; V: TRBV4-3; D: -; CDR3: CASSQDLFDRGANEQFF; DNA: TGCGCCAGCAGCCAAGATCTGTTTGATCGGGGGGCCAATGAGCAGTTCTTC
size: -; J: TRBJ2-3; V: TRBV2; D: -; CDR3: CASSGSWQDTQYF; DNA: TGTGCCAGCAGTGGGTCCTGGCAAGATACGCAGTATTTT